The 20 T cell receptor beta chains presented below share a single source sample, sequenced in a study of blood T cell repertoires in COVID-19. TCRdb's copy holds only in-frame clones and misses some; the assay was immunoSEQ multiplex PCR. The data show around 250,000 clones, about 80% seen once. The source material was peripheral blood. Every receptor here comes from a man aged 45-65 years with active or convalescent COVID-19.

V and J are TRBV12-5 and TRBJ2-3; 9 nucleotides agree with TRBD2. This CDR3 spans 17 amino acids. Trimming took 1 base from V and 2 from J; bases not matched to a gene: 7. The germline V gene has CDR1 LGHNT and CDR2 FRNRAP. CDR3 coding DNA: TGTGCTAGTGGTTTGGGCCCCCTAGCGGGGTTCACAGATACGCAGTATTTT. It encodes CASGLGPLAGFTDTQYF.

V usage is TRBV6-5 and J usage is TRBJ1-5, with 7 bases aligning to TRBD1. The germline V gene has CDR1 MNHEY and CDR2 SVGAGI. V lost 7 bases to trimming and J lost 7 bases; unmatched junction nucleotides: 10. This CDR3 has 14 residues. The CDR3 DNA reads as TGTGCCAGCAACCGACAGGGCTGGTGGCAGCCCCAGCATTTT. This encodes CASNRQGWWQPQHF.

The chain carries TRBV28 and TRBJ1-4, with unresolved D. Germline CDR1 reads MDHEN; CDR2 reads SYDVKM. Trimming took off 4 bases at V and 0 bases at J, with 9 bases between the two ends. The CDR3 length is 15 residues. The chain's CDR3 is CASSSSGTTNEKLFF. The DNA of the CDR3 is TGTGCCAGCAGTTCATCAGGAACAACTAATGAAAAACTGTTTTTT.

The CDR3 nucleotides are TGTGCCTCCGGGGGGAACACTGAAGCTTTCTTT. Translation: CASGGNTEAFF. The gene calls are TRBV9 and TRBJ1-1; a possible D gene is TRBD1 (5 bases). The V gene's germline CDR1 is SGDLS and CDR2 YYNGEE. The CDR3 consists of 11 residues. The V gene lost 10 bases and the J gene lost 1 base, with 8 bases spanning the gap.

CDR3 DNA sequence: TGTGCCAGCAGTGAGACTCCGGGAAACGGGGAAAAACTGTTTTTT. It specifies CASSETPGNGEKLFF. The chain joins TRBV6-1 to TRBJ1-4; D not resolved. This CDR3 is 15 amino acids long. With 3 bases removed from V and 8 bases from J, the gap between germline ends came to 16 bases. Germline lookup yields CDR1 MNHNS and CDR2 SASEGT.

V is TRBV7-9 and J is TRBJ1-2; a weak D match, TRBD1 (5 bases). The CDR3 extends over 14 amino acids. Looked up from germline, CDR1 is SEHNR and CDR2 is FQNEAQ (reference sequence). V shed 1 base and J shed 4 bases, with 10 bases lying between them. The DNA of the CDR3 is TGTGCCAGCAGCTTAGGGCAGGGAGGCTATGGCTACACCTTC. Translation gives CASSLGQGGYGYTF.

The chain is built from TRBV29-1 and TRBJ1-4, with TRBD1 matching over 7 bases. Trimming removed 7 bases from V and 3 bases from J; junction bases left unmatched: 5. CDR3 size: 13 residues. The germline V gene has CDR1 SQVTM and CDR2 ANQGSEA. The CDR3 reads CSEVDRSNEKLFF. Written as DNA, the CDR3 is TGCAGCGAGGTGGACAGGTCTAATGAAAAACTGTTTTTT.

The rearrangement joins TRBV5-1 to TRBJ1-2; TRBD1 aligns across 8 bases. The CDR3 is 18 residues long. V shed 0 bases and J 7 bases; nucleotides not matched to a gene: 17. The germline CDR1 and CDR2 sequences are SGHRS and YFSETQ. CDR3 residues: CASSLAGGRGQLNPGYTF. CDR3 DNA sequence: TGCGCCAGCAGCTTGGCCGGGGGCAGGGGGCAGTTGAATCCTGGCTACACCTTC.

This clone occurred a few times. The rearrangement joins TRBV10-3 to TRBJ1-5; possible D gene TRBD1, 5 bases. The CDR3 consists of 12 residues. Between the trimmed V and J ends, which lost 6 bases and 4 bases, there was a span of 7 bases. CDR1 ENHRY and CDR2 SYGVKD come from the germline V gene. Written as DNA, the CDR3 is TGTGCCATCAGCGGGGGGAATCAGCCCCAGCATTTT. This sequence encodes CAISGGNQPQHF.

The chain employs TRBV4-2 and TRBJ1-4; TRBD1 aligns across 10 bases. The ends lost 5 bases at V and 6 bases at J; junction bases unmatched: 6. The CDR3 is 15 amino acids. Per the germline V gene, CDR1 is LGHNA and CDR2 is YNFKEQ. The CDR3 region has the DNA TGTGCCAGCAGCTCCTCCGGGACAGGGGATGAAAAACTGTTTTTT. Translated: CASSSSGTGDEKLFF.

The V gene is TRBV5-1, the J gene TRBJ2-1; tentative D call: TRBD1 (6 bases). The length of the CDR3 is 15 residues. Trimming removed 2 bases from V and 9 bases from J, with 18 bases in between. Germline V gene lookup returns CDR1 SGHRS and CDR2 YFSETQ. The CDR3 sequence: CASSFMPGDIGEQFF. In nucleotides, the CDR3 is TGCGCCAGCAGCTTCATGCCAGGGGATATCGGTGAGCAGTTCTTC.

The chain is built from TRBV11-1 and TRBJ2-1; 8 bases are a match to TRBD1. The ends lost 0 bases at V and 12 bases at J; junction bases unmatched: 1. CDR3 size: 12 residues. CDR1 is SGHAT, CDR2 FQDESV, per germline (reference sequence). The CDR3, as DNA: TGTGCCAGCAGCTTAGCCGGGACAGGGCAGTTCTTC. This codes for CASSLAGTGQFF.

This chain links TRBV9 with TRBJ2-3, with 9 nucleotides matching TRBD2. Germline trimming cut 4 bases from V and 2 bases from J; bases unmatched to any gene: 14. Germline V gene sequence: CDR1 SGDLS, CDR2 YYNGEE. The CDR3 totals 18 residues. The DNA for the CDR3 is TGTGCCAGCAGCTCCCGGAGAGCGGGGGGTTCCTCCACAGATACGCAGTATTTT. Its protein is CASSSRRAGGSSTDTQYF.

J is TRBJ1-1 and V is TRBV29-1; D is possibly TRBD1 (5 bases). Germline loops: CDR1 SQVTM, CDR2 ANQGSEA. This CDR3 region has 13 residues. The germline V and J ends were trimmed by 4 bases and 1 base, with 10 bases remaining between them. The CDR3 loop is CSVVVQANTEAFF. The DNA of the CDR3 is TGCAGCGTTGTTGTACAGGCGAACACTGAAGCTTTCTTT.

The chain joins TRBV19 to TRBJ1-5; D gene unclear. V shed 2 bases and J shed 3 bases, with 8 bases lying between them. CDR3 length: 14 residues. Germline CDR1 reads LNHDA; CDR2 reads SQIVND (reference sequence). CDR3 nucleotides: TGTGCCAGTAGTATATCAGGATTCAATCAGCCCCAGCATTTT. Amino acids: CASSISGFNQPQHF.

This chain uses TRBV30 with TRBJ1-4; 9 bases agree with TRBD1. V was pared by 5 bases and J by 8 bases, with 6 bases of the junction left unmatched. Per the germline V gene, CDR1 is GTSNPN and CDR2 is SVGIG (reference sequence). This CDR3 comprises 13 residues. The CDR3 sequence: CAWAGTGREKLFF. Here the CDR3 DNA reads TGTGCCTGGGCCGGGACAGGGCGCGAAAAACTGTTTTTT.

The chain has TRBV5-4 and TRBJ2-1, with 8 bases that match TRBD2. CDR1 and CDR2 (germline): SGHNT, YYREEE (reference sequence). The junction had 3 bases not matched to a gene; V was cut back by 0 bases and J by 4 bases. The CDR3 sequence is 15 residues long. The CDR3 loop is CASSLDGGAYNEQFF. In nucleotides, the CDR3 is TGTGCCAGCAGCTTGGACGGGGGGGCTTACAATGAGCAGTTCTTC.

CDR3 region: CASSGYPRGNQPQHF. Written as DNA, the CDR3 is TGTGCCAGCAGTGGATACCCACGGGGCAATCAGCCCCAGCATTTT. The chain recombines TRBV28 with TRBJ1-5, with no clear D. V was clipped by 5 bases and J by 2 bases, with 13 bases between them. The CDR3 spans 15 residues. Germline loops: CDR1 MDHEN, CDR2 SYDVKM.

V usage is TRBV7-2 and J usage is TRBJ1-6; D ambiguous. V shed 1 base and J shed 6 bases, with 7 bases lying between them. CDR1 and CDR2 from the germline V gene are SGHTA and FQGNSA. The CDR3 sequence is 14 residues long. The CDR3 DNA follows: TGTGCCAGCAGCTTAGGAGGGCCTAATTCACCCCTCCACTTT. Protein sequence: CASSLGGPNSPLHF. The whole variable domain, remainder taken from reference TRBV7-2 and TRBJ1-6, is GAGVSQSPSNKVTEKGKDVELRCDPISGHTALYWYRQSLGQGLEFLIYFQGNSAPDKSGLPSDRFSAERTGGSVSTLTIQRTQQEDSAVYLCASSLGGPNSPLHFGNGTRLTVT.

The chain links TRBV19 to TRBJ2-2, with a possible D match to TRBD1 (6 bases). CDR1 is LNHDA and CDR2 is SQIVND in the germline V gene (reference sequence). V lost 1 base, J lost 2 bases, and 8 bases lay in between. The CDR3 is 15 amino acids. The CDR3 DNA is TGTGCCAGTAGTATAGTGGGGGCCAACACCGGGGAGCTGTTTTTT. Protein product: CASSIVGANTGELFF.